The clone carrying this TCR beta chain was observed once. Measured with immunoSEQ multiplex PCR; TCRdb has only the in-frame clones, and not every one. The sample includes roughly 2.5 million clones, about 92% of them seen just once. The data are from a study of shared clonotypes between healthy human individuals. This CDR3 has 11 amino acids. Germline lookup yields CDR1 MNHNY and CDR2 SVGAGI (reference sequence). The V segment lost 9 bases and the J segment 7 bases; nucleotides outside the gene matches: 5. The V and J genes are TRBV6-6 and TRBJ1-2; 7 bases map to TRBD1. Source material: naive CD4+ T cells sorted from blood. Subset specified: CD45RA+ positively selected. This clonotype was obtained from a man between 18 and 29 years old in good health. CDR3 in amino acids: CASQGVAGYTF. In nucleotides, the CDR3 is TGTGCCAGTCAGGGGGTTGCTGGCTACACCTTC.